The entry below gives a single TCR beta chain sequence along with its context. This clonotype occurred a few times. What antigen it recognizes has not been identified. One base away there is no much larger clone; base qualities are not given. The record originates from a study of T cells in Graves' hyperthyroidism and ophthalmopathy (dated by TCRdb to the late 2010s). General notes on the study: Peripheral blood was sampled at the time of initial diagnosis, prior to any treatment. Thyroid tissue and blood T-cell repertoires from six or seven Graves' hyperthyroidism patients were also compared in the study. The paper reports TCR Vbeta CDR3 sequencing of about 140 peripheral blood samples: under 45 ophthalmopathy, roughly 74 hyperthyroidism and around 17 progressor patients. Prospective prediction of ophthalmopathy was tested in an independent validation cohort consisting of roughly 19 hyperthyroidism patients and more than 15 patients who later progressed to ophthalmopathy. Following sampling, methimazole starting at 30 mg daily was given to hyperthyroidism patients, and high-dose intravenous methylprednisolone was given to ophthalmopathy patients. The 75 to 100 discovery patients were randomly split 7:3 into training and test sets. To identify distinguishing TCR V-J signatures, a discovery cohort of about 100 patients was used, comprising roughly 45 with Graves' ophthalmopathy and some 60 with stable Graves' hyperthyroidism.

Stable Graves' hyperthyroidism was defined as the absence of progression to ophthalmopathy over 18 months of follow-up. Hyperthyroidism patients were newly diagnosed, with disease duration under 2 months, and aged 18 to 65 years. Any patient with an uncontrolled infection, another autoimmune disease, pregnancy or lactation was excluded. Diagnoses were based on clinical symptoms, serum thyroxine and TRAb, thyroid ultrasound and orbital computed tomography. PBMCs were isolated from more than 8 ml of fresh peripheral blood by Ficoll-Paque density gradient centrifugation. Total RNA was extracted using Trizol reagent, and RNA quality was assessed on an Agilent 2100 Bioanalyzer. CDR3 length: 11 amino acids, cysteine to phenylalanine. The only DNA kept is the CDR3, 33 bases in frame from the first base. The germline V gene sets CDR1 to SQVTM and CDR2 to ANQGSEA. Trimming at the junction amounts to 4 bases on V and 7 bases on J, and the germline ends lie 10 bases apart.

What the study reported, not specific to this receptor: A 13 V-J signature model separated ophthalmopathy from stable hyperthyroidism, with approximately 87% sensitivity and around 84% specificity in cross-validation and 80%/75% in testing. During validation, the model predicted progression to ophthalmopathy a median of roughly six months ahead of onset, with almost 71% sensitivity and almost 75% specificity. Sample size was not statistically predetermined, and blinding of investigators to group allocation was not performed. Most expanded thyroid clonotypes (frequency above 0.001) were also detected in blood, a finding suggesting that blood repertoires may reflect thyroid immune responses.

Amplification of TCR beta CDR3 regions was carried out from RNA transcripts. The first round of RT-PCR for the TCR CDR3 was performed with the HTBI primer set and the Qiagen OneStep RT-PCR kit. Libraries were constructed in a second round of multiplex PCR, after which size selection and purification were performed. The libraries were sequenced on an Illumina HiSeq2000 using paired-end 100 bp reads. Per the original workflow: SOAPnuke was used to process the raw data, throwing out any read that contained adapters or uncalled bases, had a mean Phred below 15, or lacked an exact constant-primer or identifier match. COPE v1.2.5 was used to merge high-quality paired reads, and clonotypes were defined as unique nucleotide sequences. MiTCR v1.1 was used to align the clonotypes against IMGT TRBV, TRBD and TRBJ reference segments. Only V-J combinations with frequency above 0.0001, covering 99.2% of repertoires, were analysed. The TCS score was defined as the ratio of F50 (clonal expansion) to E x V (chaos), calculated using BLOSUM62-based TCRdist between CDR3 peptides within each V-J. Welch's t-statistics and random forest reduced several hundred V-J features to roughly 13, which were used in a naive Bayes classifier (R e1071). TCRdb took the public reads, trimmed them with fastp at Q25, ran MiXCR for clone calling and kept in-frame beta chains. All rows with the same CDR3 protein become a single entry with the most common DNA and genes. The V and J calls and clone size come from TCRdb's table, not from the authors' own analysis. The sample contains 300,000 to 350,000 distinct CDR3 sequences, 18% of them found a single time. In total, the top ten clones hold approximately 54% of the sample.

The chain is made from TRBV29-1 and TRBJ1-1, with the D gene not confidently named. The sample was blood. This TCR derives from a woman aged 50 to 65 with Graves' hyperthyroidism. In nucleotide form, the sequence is TGCAGCGTTGTTTCGTCTTATGAAGCTTTCTTT. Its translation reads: CSVVSSYEAFF.